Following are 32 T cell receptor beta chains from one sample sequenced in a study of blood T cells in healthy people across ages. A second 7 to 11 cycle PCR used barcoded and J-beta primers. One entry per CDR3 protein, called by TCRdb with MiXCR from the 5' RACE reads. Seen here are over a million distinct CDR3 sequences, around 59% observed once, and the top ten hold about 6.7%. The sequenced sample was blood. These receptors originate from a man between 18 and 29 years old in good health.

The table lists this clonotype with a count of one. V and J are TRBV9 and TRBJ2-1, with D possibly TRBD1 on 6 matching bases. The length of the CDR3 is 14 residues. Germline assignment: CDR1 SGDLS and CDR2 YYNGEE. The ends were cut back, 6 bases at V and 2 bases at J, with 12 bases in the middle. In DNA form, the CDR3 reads TGTGCCAGCAACCCGGGACAACCCTACAATGAGCAGTTCTTC. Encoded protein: CASNPGQPYNEQFF.

CDR3 in amino acids: CASSPQATGGAGNTEAFF. The CDR3 DNA reads TGTGCCAGCAGCCCCCAGGCTACAGGGGGCGCTGGGAACACTGAAGCTTTCTTT. V gene TRBV4-2 combines with J gene TRBJ1-1, with TRBD1 matching 9 bases. Per germline, CDR1 LGHNA and CDR2 YNFKEQ. This CDR3 spans 18 amino acids. The junction had 13 bases not matched to a gene; V was cut back by 4 bases and J by 1 base.

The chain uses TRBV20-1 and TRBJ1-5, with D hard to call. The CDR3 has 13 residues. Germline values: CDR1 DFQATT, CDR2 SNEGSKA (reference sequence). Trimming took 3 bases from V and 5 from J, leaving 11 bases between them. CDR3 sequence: CSASPQDHQPQHF. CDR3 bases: TGCAGTGCTAGTCCGCAGGATCATCAGCCCCAGCATTTT.

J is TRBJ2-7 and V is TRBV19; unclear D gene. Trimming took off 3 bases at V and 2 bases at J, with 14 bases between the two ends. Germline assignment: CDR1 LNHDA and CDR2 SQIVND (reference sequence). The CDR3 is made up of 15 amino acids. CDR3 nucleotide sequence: TGTGCCAGTAGTATCGAGGCAAGGGCCCCCTACGAGCAGTACTTC. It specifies CASSIEARAPYEQYF.

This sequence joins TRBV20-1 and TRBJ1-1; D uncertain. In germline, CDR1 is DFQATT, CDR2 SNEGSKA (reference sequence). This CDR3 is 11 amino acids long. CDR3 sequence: CTIPRGGEAFF. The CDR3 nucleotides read TGCACAATCCCACGGGGTGGTGAAGCTTTCTTT.

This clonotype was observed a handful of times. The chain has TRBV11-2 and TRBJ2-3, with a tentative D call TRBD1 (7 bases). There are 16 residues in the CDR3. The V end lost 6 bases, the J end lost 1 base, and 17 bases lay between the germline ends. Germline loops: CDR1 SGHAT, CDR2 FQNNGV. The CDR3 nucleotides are TGTGCCAGCAGACCCAGGAGGGGGCGCGGCACAGATACGCAGTATTTT. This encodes CASRPRRGRGTDTQYF.

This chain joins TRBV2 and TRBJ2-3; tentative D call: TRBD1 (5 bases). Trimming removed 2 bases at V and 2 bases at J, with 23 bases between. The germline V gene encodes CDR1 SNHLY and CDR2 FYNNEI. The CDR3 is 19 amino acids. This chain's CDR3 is CASSEPRGSGRVDTDTQYF. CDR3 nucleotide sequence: TGTGCCAGCAGTGAACCACGAGGTTCCGGCAGGGTTGACACAGATACGCAGTATTTT.

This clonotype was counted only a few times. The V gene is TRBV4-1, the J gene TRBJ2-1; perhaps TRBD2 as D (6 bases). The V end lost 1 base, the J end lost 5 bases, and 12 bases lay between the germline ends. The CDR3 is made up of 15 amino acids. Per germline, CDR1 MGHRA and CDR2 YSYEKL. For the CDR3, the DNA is TGCGCCAGCAGCCAAGGGCTAGCGCGTAACAATGAGCAGTTCTTC. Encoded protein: CASSQGLARNNEQFF.

For the CDR3, the DNA is TGTGCCAGCAGCTCTCTAGCGGGTGAATACAATGAGCAGTTCTTC. Its protein is CASSSLAGEYNEQFF. The rearrangement joins TRBV11-2 to TRBJ2-1; 8 nucleotides align to TRBD2. The germline CDR1 and CDR2 sequences are SGHAT and FQNNGV. This CDR3 contains 15 residues. Trimming removed 4 bases from V and 4 bases from J; junction bases left unmatched: 6.

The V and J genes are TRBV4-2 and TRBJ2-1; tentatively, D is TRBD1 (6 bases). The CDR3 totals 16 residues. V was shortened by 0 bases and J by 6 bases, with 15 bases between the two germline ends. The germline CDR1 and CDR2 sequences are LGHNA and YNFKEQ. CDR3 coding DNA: TGTGCCAGCAGCCAAGATCGGGGACACACGCTCAATGAGCAGTTCTTC. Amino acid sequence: CASSQDRGHTLNEQFF.

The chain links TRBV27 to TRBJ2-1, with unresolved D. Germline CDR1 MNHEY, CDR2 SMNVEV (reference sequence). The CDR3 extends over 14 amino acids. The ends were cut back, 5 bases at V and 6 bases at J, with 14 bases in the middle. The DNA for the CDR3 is TGTGCCAGCAGTACTCGTATGAAGGCCAATGAGCAGTTCTTC. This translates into CASSTRMKANEQFF.

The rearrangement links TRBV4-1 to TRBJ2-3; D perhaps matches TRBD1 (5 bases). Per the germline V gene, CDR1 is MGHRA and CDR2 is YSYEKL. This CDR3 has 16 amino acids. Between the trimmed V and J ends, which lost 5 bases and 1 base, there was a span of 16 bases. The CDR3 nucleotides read TGCGCCAGCAGCTCTACAACCCTAGGGGGCACAGATACGCAGTATTTT. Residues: CASSSTTLGGTDTQYF.

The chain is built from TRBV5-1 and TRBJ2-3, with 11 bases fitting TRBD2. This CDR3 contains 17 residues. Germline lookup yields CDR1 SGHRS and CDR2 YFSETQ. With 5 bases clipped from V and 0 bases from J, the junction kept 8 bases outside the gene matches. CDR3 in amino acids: CASRGPGTSGSTDTQYF. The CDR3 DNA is TGCGCCAGCAGAGGGCCCGGGACTAGCGGTAGCACAGATACGCAGTATTTT.

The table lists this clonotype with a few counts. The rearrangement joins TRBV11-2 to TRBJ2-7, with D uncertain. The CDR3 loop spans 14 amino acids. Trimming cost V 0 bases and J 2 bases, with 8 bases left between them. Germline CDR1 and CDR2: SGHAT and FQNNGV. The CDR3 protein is CASSLDVSPYEQYF. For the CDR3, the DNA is TGTGCCAGCAGCTTAGATGTTTCCCCCTACGAGCAGTACTTC.

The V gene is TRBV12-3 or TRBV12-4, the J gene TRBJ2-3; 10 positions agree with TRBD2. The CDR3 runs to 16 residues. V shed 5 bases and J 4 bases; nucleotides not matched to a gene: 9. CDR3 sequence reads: CASSLGTSAIPDTQYF. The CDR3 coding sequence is TGTGCCAGCAGTCTAGGGACTAGCGCAATCCCAGATACGCAGTATTTT.

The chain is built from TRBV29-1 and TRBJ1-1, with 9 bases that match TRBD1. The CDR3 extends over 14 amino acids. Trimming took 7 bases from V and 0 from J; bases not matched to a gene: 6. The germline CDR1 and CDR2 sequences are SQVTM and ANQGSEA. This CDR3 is CSGTQGAMNTEAFF. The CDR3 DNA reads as TGCAGCGGCACACAGGGGGCAATGAACACTGAAGCTTTCTTT.

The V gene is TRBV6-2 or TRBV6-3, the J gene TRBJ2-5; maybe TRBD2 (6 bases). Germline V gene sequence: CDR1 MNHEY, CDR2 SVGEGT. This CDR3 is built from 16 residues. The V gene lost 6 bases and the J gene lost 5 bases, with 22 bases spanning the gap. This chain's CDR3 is CASSDWGRDFEETQYF. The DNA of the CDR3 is TGTGCCAGCAGCGACTGGGGCCGGGACTTCGAGGAGACCCAGTACTTC.

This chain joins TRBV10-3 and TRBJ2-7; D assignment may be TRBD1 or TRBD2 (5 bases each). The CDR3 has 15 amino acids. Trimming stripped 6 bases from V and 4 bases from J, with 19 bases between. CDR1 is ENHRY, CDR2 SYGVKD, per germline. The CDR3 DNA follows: TGTGCCATCAGCACATCCGGGACGTTGATATACGAGCAGTACTTC. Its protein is CAISTSGTLIYEQYF.

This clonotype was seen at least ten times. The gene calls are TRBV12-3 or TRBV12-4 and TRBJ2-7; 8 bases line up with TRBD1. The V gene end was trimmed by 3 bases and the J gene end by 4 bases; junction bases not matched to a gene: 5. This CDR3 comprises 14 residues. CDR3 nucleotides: TGTGCCAGCAGTTTGGCAGGGGGCGAATACGAGCAGTACTTC. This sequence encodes CASSLAGGEYEQYF.

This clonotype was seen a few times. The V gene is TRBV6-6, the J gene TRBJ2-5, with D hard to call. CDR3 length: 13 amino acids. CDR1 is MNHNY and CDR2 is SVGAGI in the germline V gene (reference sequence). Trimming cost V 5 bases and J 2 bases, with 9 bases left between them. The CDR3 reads CASSGVSQETQYF. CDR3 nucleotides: TGTGCCAGCAGTGGGGTTAGTCAAGAGACCCAGTACTTC.

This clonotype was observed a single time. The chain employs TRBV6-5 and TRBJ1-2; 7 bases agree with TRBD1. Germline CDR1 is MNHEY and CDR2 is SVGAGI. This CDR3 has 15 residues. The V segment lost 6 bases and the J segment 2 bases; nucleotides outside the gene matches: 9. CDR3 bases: TGTGCCAGCAGCCCTACAGGGGCGTACAACTATGGCTACACCTTC. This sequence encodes CASSPTGAYNYGYTF.

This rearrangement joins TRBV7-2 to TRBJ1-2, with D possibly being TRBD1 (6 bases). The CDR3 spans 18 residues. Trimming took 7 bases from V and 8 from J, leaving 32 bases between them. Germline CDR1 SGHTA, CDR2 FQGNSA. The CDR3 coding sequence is TGTGCCAGCAACCAGGCGGGGGGACAAATGATAAGGCGAAAAGGCTACACCTTC. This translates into CASNQAGGQMIRRKGYTF.

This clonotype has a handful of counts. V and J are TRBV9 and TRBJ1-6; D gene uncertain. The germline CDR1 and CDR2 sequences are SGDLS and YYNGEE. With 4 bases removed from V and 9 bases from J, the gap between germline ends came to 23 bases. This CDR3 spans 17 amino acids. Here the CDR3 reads CASSRASPYVPSSPLHF. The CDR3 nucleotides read TGTGCCAGCAGCCGGGCGAGTCCCTACGTGCCTAGTTCACCCCTCCACTTT.

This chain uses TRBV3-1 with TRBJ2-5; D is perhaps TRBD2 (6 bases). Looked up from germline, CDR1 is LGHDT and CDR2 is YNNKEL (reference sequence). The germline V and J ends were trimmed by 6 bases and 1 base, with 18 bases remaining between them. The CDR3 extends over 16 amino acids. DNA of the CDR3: TGTGCCAGCAGGCCAAGGTCCGGGGGAATCCAAGAGACCCAGTACTTC. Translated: CASRPRSGGIQETQYF.

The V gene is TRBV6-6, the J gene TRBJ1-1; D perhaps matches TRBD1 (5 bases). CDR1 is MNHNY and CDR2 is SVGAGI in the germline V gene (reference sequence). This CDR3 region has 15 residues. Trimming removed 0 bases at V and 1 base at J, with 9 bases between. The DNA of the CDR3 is TGTGCCAGCAGTTACTCGTGGGGCCAGAACACTGAAGCTTTCTTT. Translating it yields CASSYSWGQNTEAFF.

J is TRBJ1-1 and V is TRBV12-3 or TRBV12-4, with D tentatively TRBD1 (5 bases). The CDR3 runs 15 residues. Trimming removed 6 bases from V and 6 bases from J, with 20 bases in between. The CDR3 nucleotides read TGTGCCAGCAGATCGAGGGGCAGGGTGGGCGCTGAAGCTTTCTTT. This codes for CASRSRGRVGAEAFF.

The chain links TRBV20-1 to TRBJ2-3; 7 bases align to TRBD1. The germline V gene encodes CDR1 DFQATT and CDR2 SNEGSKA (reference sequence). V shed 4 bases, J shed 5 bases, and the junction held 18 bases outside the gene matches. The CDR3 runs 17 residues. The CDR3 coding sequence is TGCAGTGCTAAGTCCAACAGAGGGGGCCTCCGGAGAGATACGCAGTATTTT. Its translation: CSAKSNRGGLRRDTQYF.

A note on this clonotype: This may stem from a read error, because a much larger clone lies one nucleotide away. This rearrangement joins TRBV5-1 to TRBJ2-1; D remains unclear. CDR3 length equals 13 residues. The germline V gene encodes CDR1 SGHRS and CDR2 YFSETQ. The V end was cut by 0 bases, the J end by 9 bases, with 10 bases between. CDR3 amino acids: CASSLGLKGEQFF. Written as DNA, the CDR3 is TGCGCCAGCAGCTTGGGGCTGAAGGGTGAGCAGTTCTTC.

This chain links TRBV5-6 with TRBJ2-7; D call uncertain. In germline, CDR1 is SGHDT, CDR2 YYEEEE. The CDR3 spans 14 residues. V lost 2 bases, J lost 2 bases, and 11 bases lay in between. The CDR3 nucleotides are TGTGCCAGCAGCTTAGGATCCACGGCCTACGAGCAGTACTTC. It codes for CASSLGSTAYEQYF.

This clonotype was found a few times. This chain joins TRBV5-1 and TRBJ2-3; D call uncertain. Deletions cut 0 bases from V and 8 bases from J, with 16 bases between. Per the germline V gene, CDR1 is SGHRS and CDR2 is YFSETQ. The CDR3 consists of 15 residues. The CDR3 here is CASSLGLPNPLTQYF. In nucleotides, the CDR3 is TGCGCCAGCAGCTTGGGTTTACCGAATCCCCTTACGCAGTATTTT.

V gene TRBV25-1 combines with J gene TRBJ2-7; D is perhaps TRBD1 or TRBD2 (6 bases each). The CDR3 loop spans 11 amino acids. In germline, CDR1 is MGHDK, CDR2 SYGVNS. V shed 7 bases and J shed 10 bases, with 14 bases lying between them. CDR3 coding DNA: TGTGCCAGCACCTTAGGGGGGAGCCAGTACTTC. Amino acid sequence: CASTLGGSQYF.

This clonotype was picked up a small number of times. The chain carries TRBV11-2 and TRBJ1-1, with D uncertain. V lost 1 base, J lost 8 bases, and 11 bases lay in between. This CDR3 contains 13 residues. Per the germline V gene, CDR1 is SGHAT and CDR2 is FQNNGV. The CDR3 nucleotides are TGTGCCAGCAGCTTAGCGGGTGCAGCCGAAGCTTTCTTT. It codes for CASSLAGAAEAFF.